These 25 T cell receptor beta chains came from one sample sequenced in a study of low-dose radiotherapy and immunotherapy resistance in tumors. Time point reported: before trial treatment. TRAV- and TRBV-specific primers were used for first-strand cDNA, which covered alpha and beta chains. It was with a constant-region primer and a V-primer adapter that TCRs were amplified over around 20 PCR cycles. Each CDR3 protein is one row after TCRdb ran MiXCR on the reads. The table lists 64,000 or so distinct CDR3 sequences, about a quarter of them singletons. The sample in question was PBMCs, obtained before treatment. These receptors were taken from a male donor with rectosigmoid adenocarcinoma.

This clonotype was observed many times. This chain uses TRBV7-2 with TRBJ1-2; no clear D gene. Per germline, CDR1 SGHTA and CDR2 FQGNSA. The CDR3 is made up of 14 amino acids. Trimming shortened V by 2 bases and J by 8 bases, and 15 bases separated the two germline ends. The chain's CDR3 is CASSLSADMDGYTF. For the CDR3, the DNA is TGTGCCAGCAGCTTATCCGCTGACATGGACGGCTACACCTTC.

This clonotype was recorded many times. The chain links TRBV19 to TRBJ1-5; 7 bases fit TRBD1. Germline V gene data show CDR1 as LNHDA and CDR2 as SQIVND (reference sequence). The V gene end was trimmed by 4 bases and the J gene end by 1 base; junction bases not matched to a gene: 4. The CDR3 is made up of 15 amino acids. CDR3 region: CASSTGTASNQPQHF. The CDR3 DNA reads TGTGCCAGTAGTACTGGGACAGCGAGCAATCAGCCCCAGCATTTT.

The V and J genes are TRBV9 and TRBJ2-2; D is unclear. Germline V lookup: CDR1 SGDLS, CDR2 YYNGEE. The CDR3 spans 13 residues. Trimming left V 2 bases short and J 5 bases short, with 7 bases between. CDR3 loop: CASSVLGTGELFF. CDR3 DNA sequence: TGTGCCAGCAGCGTGCTGGGGACCGGGGAGCTGTTTTTT.

This clonotype showed up many times. DNA of the CDR3: TGTGCCAGTACCTCTTGGACACTGAATCAGCCCCAGCATTTT. Translating it yields CASTSWTLNQPQHF. The chain has TRBV19 and TRBJ1-5, with D perhaps matching TRBD1 (5 bases). V was trimmed by 7 bases and J by 4 bases, leaving 14 bases between them. Per the germline V gene, CDR1 is LNHDA and CDR2 is SQIVND (reference sequence). The CDR3 has 14 amino acids. Full variable domain (missing parts from reference TRBV19 and TRBJ1-5): DGGITQSPKYLFRKEGQNVTLSCEQNLNHDAMYWYRQDPGQGLRLIYYSQIVNDFQKGDIAEGYSVSREKKESFPLTVTSAQKNPTAFYLCASTSWTLNQPQHFGDGTRLSIL.

This clonotype showed up many times. The chain is built from TRBV3-1 and TRBJ1-2, with TRBD1 identical over 8 bases. The V gene's germline CDR1 is LGHDT and CDR2 YNNKEL (reference sequence). This CDR3 contains 15 residues. V lost 0 bases to trimming and J lost 8 bases; unmatched junction nucleotides: 8. The CDR3 reads CASSQDLAGGRGYTF. The CDR3 region has the DNA TGTGCCAGCAGCCAAGATCTCGCAGGGGGCCGGGGCTACACCTTC.

Worth noting for this clonotype: A single base is all that separates this from a far larger clone, so a read error is likely. The V and J genes are TRBV28 and TRBJ2-7; 11 bases fit TRBD2. CDR1 and CDR2 from the germline V gene are MDHEN and SYDVKM. With V trimmed by 8 bases and J by 7 bases, 10 bases remained unmatched. The CDR3 contains 14 residues. CDR3 DNA sequence: TGTGCCAGCGGAACTAGCGGGGGCCTCAATGAGCAGTACTTC. Translated: CASGTSGGLNEQYF.

This clonotype was picked up a small number of times. This chain uses TRBV7-9 with TRBJ2-7; possibly TRBD2 for D (6 bases). Germline V gene lookup returns CDR1 SEHNR and CDR2 FQNEAQ (reference sequence). The CDR3 length is 15 residues. Trimming left V 8 bases short and J 6 bases short, with 23 bases between. CDR3 in DNA: TGTGCCAGCGCAAGAGCTAGCACCTGGGGGGTCGAGCAGTACTTC. Its translation: CASARASTWGVEQYF. Together with reference TRBV7-9 and TRBJ2-7, the CDR3 gives the full variable domain: DTGVSQNPRHKITKRGQNVTFRCDPISEHNRLYWYRQTLGQGPEFLTYFQNEAQLEKSRLLSDRFSAERPKGSFSTLEIQRTEQGDSAMYLCASARASTWGVEQYFGPGTRLTVT.

The chain links TRBV5-1 to TRBJ1-4; D gene unclear. Trimming removed 0 bases at V and 5 bases at J, with 14 bases between. There are 16 residues in the CDR3. Germline CDR1 and CDR2: SGHRS and YFSETQ. CDR3 residues: CASSLGARPSNEKLFF. Written as DNA, the CDR3 is TGCGCCAGCAGCTTGGGCGCGCGACCTTCAAATGAAAAACTGTTTTTT.

Notes on this clonotype: A read error is likely here: a far larger clone is one base away. As the CDR3 is not closed by the conserved phenylalanine or tryptophan, this likely results from a read error. The chain combines TRBV13 with TRBJ2-1; perhaps TRBD2 as D (6 bases). V lost 5 bases, J lost 0 bases, and 20 bases lay in between. This CDR3 is 18 amino acids long. The germline CDR1 and CDR2 sequences are PRHDT and FYEKMQ (reference sequence). This chain's CDR3 is CASSPWNMVADSYNEQFS. CDR3 nucleotides: TGTGCCAGCAGCCCATGGAATATGGTAGCGGACTCCTACAATGAGCAGTTCTCC.

A note on this clonotype: A read error is the likely source, as a far larger clone sits one nucleotide away. J is TRBJ2-7 and V is TRBV18; 11 bases align to TRBD2. The CDR3 totals 14 residues. V lost 3 bases to trimming and J lost 7 bases; unmatched junction nucleotides: 5. Germline V CDR1 and CDR2: KGHSH, LQKENI. CDR3 bases: TGTGCCAGCTCACCGCTAGCGGGAGGAAATGAGCAGTACTTC. Translated, it gives CASSPLAGGNEQYF.

This clonotype has a count of ten or more. The chain links TRBV11-2 to TRBJ2-1; a weak D match, TRBD2 (6 bases). V dropped 1 base and J dropped 9 bases, with 10 bases sitting between them. This CDR3 has 13 residues. Germline V lookup: CDR1 SGHAT, CDR2 FQNNGV. The CDR3: CASSLGLEGEQFF. CDR3 in DNA: TGTGCCAGCAGCTTAGGACTGGAGGGTGAGCAGTTCTTC.

In the case of this clonotype: This sequence is one base from a far larger clone and is likely a read error. The J gene is TRBJ2-7, the V gene TRBV27; possibly TRBD2 for D (5 bases). The CDR3 loop spans 15 amino acids. V lost 7 bases to trimming and J lost 7 bases, with 23 bases between them. CDR1 MNHEY and CDR2 SMNVEV come from the germline V gene (reference sequence). The CDR3 DNA is TGTGCCAGCATTTCACGGGTCGGGATTCGAAATGAGCAGTACTTC. As protein: CASISRVGIRNEQYF.

This clonotype was detected a few times. This sequence joins TRBV20-1 and TRBJ2-1; D assignment may be TRBD1 or TRBD2 (5 bases each). Trimming stripped 5 bases from V and 9 bases from J, with 23 bases between. Germline CDR1 reads DFQATT; CDR2 reads SNEGSKA (reference sequence). CDR3 size: 15 residues. This chain's CDR3 is CSAPLGTGFRGEQFF. The CDR3 DNA sequence: TGCAGTGCTCCCCTTGGGACGGGCTTCCGCGGTGAGCAGTTCTTC.

Ten or more counts support this clonotype. The chain joins TRBV7-9 to TRBJ2-7, with D possibly TRBD2 on 5 matching bases. This CDR3 has 14 amino acids. Trimming took 5 bases from V and 6 from J, leaving 17 bases between them. Per the germline V gene, CDR1 is SEHNR and CDR2 is FQNEAQ (reference sequence). The CDR3 bases are TGTGCCAGCAGCGGCCTTGCGGGTCCCCCCGAGCAGTACTTC. It encodes CASSGLAGPPEQYF.

This clonotype was detected many times. The V call is TRBV2, the J call TRBJ2-5; the D gene is possibly TRBD1 (5 bases). This CDR3 region has 15 residues. Trimming removed 2 bases from V and 4 bases from J, with 14 bases in between. Germline V gene lookup returns CDR1 SNHLY and CDR2 FYNNEI. CDR3 sequence reads: CASSEQGIARETQYF. Here the CDR3 DNA reads TGTGCCAGCAGTGAACAGGGAATCGCTAGAGAGACCCAGTACTTC.

The rearrangement joins TRBV28 to TRBJ2-1; TRBD1 matches 10 bases. This CDR3 has 14 residues. Losses at the gene ends were 3 bases for V and 6 bases for J; bases not matched to a gene: 2. Germline CDR1 is MDHEN and CDR2 is SYDVKM. CDR3 coding DNA: TGTGCCAGCAGTTTCGGGGACAGGGGCAATGAGCAGTTCTTC. Its translation is CASSFGDRGNEQFF.

This clonotype has just a few counts. This is likely an artifact of a read error, given a far larger clone one base away. V is TRBV28 and J is TRBJ2-1; 7 bases are a match to TRBD2. V lost 7 bases, J lost 10 bases, and 19 bases stayed unmatched. CDR3 length equals 16 residues. Germline V CDR1 and CDR2: MDHEN, SYDVKM. The CDR3 protein is CASTEAGVGGSYEQFF. The CDR3 DNA is TGTGCCAGCACCGAAGCCGGGGTGGGCGGGAGTTACGAGCAGTTCTTC.

The chain recombines TRBV3-1 with TRBJ2-7; D might be TRBD2 (6 bases). The CDR3 covers 14 residues. From germline, CDR1 is LGHDT and CDR2 YNNKEL (reference sequence). Trimming took off 4 bases at V and 2 bases at J, with 12 bases between the two ends. The CDR3 nucleotides are TGTGCCAGCAGCCCGGGACTTAACGCCTACGAGCAGTACTTC. Its protein is CASSPGLNAYEQYF.

In its sample, this clonotype was seen many times. This chain joins TRBV7-9 and TRBJ2-5, with 8 bases lining up with TRBD2. Germline CDR1 reads SEHNR; CDR2 reads FQNEAQ (reference sequence). V was pared by 5 bases and J by 4 bases, with 6 bases of the junction left unmatched. This CDR3 has 14 amino acids. The CDR3 sequence: CASSPGGPVETQYF. The DNA for the CDR3 is TGTGCCAGCAGCCCGGGGGGGCCCGTAGAGACCCAGTACTTC.

This clonotype was found many times. The chain joins TRBV18 to TRBJ2-3; 8 bases map to TRBD1. CDR1 KGHSH and CDR2 LQKENI come from the germline V gene. The CDR3 loop spans 15 amino acids. With V trimmed by 4 bases and J by 3 bases, 6 bases remained unmatched. The DNA of the CDR3 is TGTGCCAGCTCACTACTTCAGGGGGCGACAGATACGCAGTATTTT. Translating gives CASSLLQGATDTQYF.

This clonotype has ten or more counts. The J gene is TRBJ2-2, the V gene TRBV2; D gene uncertain. The V end lost 6 bases, the J end lost 2 bases, and 10 bases lay between the germline ends. Germline lookup yields CDR1 SNHLY and CDR2 FYNNEI. CDR3 length: 14 amino acids. CDR3 in DNA: TGTGCCAGCAGGGCTCACAGAAACACCGGGGAGCTGTTTTTT. The encoded protein is CASRAHRNTGELFF.

This clonotype came up many times. V and J are TRBV4-1 and TRBJ1-2; TRBD1 is a possible D gene (5 bases). This CDR3 has 14 residues. CDR1 is MGHRA, CDR2 YSYEKL, per germline. Trimming removed 4 bases at V and 6 bases at J, with 15 bases between. In DNA, the CDR3 is TGCGCCAGCAGCCTCCCGGGGGGAAAAGATGGCTACACCTTC. Translation: CASSLPGGKDGYTF.

This clonotype was detected many times. The chain joins TRBV12-3 or TRBV12-4 to TRBJ2-7; TRBD1 is a possible D gene (5 bases). The CDR3 covers 13 residues. The V end lost 7 bases, the J end lost 4 bases, and 14 bases lay between the germline ends. Written as DNA, the CDR3 is TGTGCCAGCACCGGGCCCCCAGGGTACGAGCAGTACTTC. This encodes CASTGPPGYEQYF.

This clonotype came up a few times. CDR3 DNA sequence: TGTGCCAGCAGGGACCGGTATGCGGGGGCATCCTACGAGCAGTACTTC. Translation: CASRDRYAGASYEQYF. V usage is TRBV28 and J usage is TRBJ2-7, with a weak D call TRBD2 (7 bases). Germline loops: CDR1 MDHEN, CDR2 SYDVKM. Between the trimmed V and J ends, which lost 6 bases and 1 base, there was a span of 19 bases. This CDR3 spans 16 amino acids.

This clonotype was seen at least ten times. V usage is TRBV28 and J usage is TRBJ2-2, with D perhaps matching TRBD2 (5 bases). V gave up 4 bases and J gave up 3 bases, with 12 bases separating them. Germline V gene lookup returns CDR1 MDHEN and CDR2 SYDVKM. This CDR3 has 15 amino acids. CDR3 sequence reads: CASSSGGGYTGELFF. CDR3 coding DNA: TGTGCCAGCAGTTCCGGAGGCGGCTACACCGGGGAGCTGTTTTTT.